This TCR beta chain was found in a study of blood T cell repertoires in COVID-19. Across the whole study: Acute-phase and convalescent COVID-19 samples originated in the United States, Italy and Spain. Sources were T cells, B-cell-depleted T cells, or PBMCs; the material itself was cDNA or gDNA.

Authors' processing steps: How many nucleated cells were present was estimated from reference gene primer amplification. Sequencing was performed with immunoSEQ multiplex PCR; in TCRdb, only in-frame clones are kept and a portion is missing. V and J calls and clone size are copied from that table; D and trimming were computed from the DNA. The repertoire has a few hundred thousand clones, around 80% of them found once; the top ten carry 4.2%. This clone appeared a few times. CDR3 size: 16 residues. J gave up 1 base and V 10 bases, and 5 bases lay outside the gene matches. Germline V gives CDR1 LNHDA, CDR2 SQIVND (reference sequence).

The origin of this receptor is a man aged 60-69 years with acute or convalescent COVID-19. The sample consisted of peripheral blood. J is TRBJ2-6 and V is TRBV19; 12 positions agree with TRBD2. In DNA form, the CDR3 reads TGTGCCACTAGCGGGAGGGACAAGTCTGGGGCCAACGTCCTGACTTTC. Translating it yields CATSGRDKSGANVLTF.